A single TCR beta chain is shown here with its context. This entry belongs to a study of blood T cell repertoires in COVID-19. Background on the study: The analysed material was cDNA or gDNA that came from T cells, B-cell-depleted T cells, or PBMCs.

The authors' processing: By means of reference gene primer amplification, nucleated cell counts were estimated. Sequencing was performed with immunoSEQ multiplex PCR; in TCRdb, only in-frame clones are kept and a portion is missing. The D gene and trimming were derived from the DNA, and the V and J assignments and clone size from that table. There are approximately 390,000 clones in the sample; nearly 90% occur only once, and approximately 6.2% lies in the top ten. This CDR3 is built from 16 residues. Germline loops: CDR1 MNHEY, CDR2 SMNVEV (reference sequence). With 0 bases removed from V and 9 bases from J, the gap between germline ends came to 18 bases.

This sequence originates from a young man with active or convalescent COVID-19. Material for sequencing was peripheral blood. The genes are TRBV27 and TRBJ1-5; unclear D gene. Written as DNA, the CDR3 is TGTGCCAGCAGTTTATCGATCGGATCGGGCCGGGGGCCCCAGCATTTT. Translated: CASSLSIGSGRGPQHF.